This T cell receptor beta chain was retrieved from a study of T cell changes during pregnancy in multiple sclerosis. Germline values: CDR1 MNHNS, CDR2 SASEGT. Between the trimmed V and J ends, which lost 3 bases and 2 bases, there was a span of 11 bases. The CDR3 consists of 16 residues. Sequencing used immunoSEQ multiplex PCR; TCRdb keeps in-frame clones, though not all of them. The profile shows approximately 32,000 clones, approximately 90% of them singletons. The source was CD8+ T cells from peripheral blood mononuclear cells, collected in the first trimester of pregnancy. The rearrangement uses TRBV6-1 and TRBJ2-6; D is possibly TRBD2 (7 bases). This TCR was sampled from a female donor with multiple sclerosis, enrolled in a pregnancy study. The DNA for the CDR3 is TGTGCCAGCAGTGATGAGGGGGGGGCTGGGGCCAACGTCCTGACTTTC. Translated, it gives CASSDEGGAGANVLTF.